This TCR beta chain was found in a study of beta chain features in type 1 diabetes. Study-level findings and limits: Type 1 diabetes patients showed a moderate but significant shortening of TCRB CDR3s in all four CD4+ subsets.

The table lists this clone with a few counts. Its target is not known. Every isolated RNA sample was fully reverse transcribed, so sequencing captured expressed TCRB transcripts. Read counts averaged around 3.5 million for samples of naive, central memory and regulatory T cells. Here immunoSEQ multiplex PCR was the method, and the copy in TCRdb shows in-frame clones only, minus some. The sample lists 500,000 to 850,000 clones, more than 12% occurring once. Only one heparinised blood draw was taken per donor, and its volume averaged about 120 mL. Per germline, CDR1 MDHEN and CDR2 SYDVKM. This CDR3 region has 14 residues. V shed 5 bases and J 3 bases; nucleotides not matched to a gene: 6.

The chain employs TRBV28 and TRBJ2-5; 7 bases line up with TRBD1. The sequencing sample was made of naive CD4+ T cells from blood. This TCR derives from a man between 18 and 35 years old with type 1 diabetes. The CDR3 sequence is CASSNPDREETQYF. The CDR3 DNA reads as TGTGCCAGCAGTAACCCCGACAGGGAAGAGACCCAGTACTTC.